This passage covers 29 T cell receptor beta chains from one sample sequenced in a study of cytomegalovirus exposure and HLA in healthy donors. PCR involved 60 Vbeta and 13 Jbeta primers. Method: immunoSEQ multiplex PCR; TCRdb's copy keeps in-frame clones and lacks some. The sample holds over 100,000 clones, around 87% seen once. Material: PBMCs. These receptors were obtained from a woman younger than 45 in good health and CMV-seronegative.

This clone has only a few counts. V usage is TRBV18 and J usage is TRBJ2-5; a weak D match, TRBD2 (6 bases). Germline values: CDR1 KGHSH, CDR2 LQKENI. The CDR3 has 14 amino acids. V was pared by 2 bases and J by 4 bases, with 11 bases between. The CDR3 bases are TGTGCCAGCTCACCAGGGGGGTCCCGAGAGACCCAGTACTTC. Translation: CASSPGGSRETQYF.

The V and J genes are TRBV30 and TRBJ2-7; D might be TRBD2 (5 bases). The CDR3 contains 15 residues. V was clipped by 2 bases and J by 2 bases, with 16 bases between them. From germline, CDR1 is GTSNPN and CDR2 SVGIG (reference sequence). CDR3 amino acids: CAWSPPAGIPYEQYF. In DNA, the CDR3 is TGTGCCTGGAGTCCCCCGGCCGGGATCCCCTACGAGCAGTACTTC.

This clone appeared once. The rearrangement links TRBV25-1 to TRBJ2-7; 7 bases are shared with TRBD1. The germline V gene has CDR1 MGHDK and CDR2 SYGVNS. Unmatched junction bases numbered 10, after V lost 10 bases and J lost 4 bases. The CDR3 has 13 residues. CDR3 in amino acids: CANEQGRSYEQYF. CDR3 nucleotides: TGTGCCAACGAACAGGGGAGATCGTACGAGCAGTACTTC.

This rearrangement joins TRBV19 to TRBJ2-7; TRBD1 might be the D (6 bases). The germline V gene encodes CDR1 LNHDA and CDR2 SQIVND (reference sequence). V lost 1 base and J lost 2, with 9 bases in between. The CDR3 has 14 amino acids. CDR3 sequence: CASSIGHRAYEQYF. The CDR3 DNA reads TGTGCCAGTAGTATAGGACACAGGGCCTACGAGCAGTACTTC.

V gene TRBV7-2 combines with J gene TRBJ1-1; no firm D call. CDR1 is SGHTA, CDR2 FQGNSA, per germline. CDR3 length equals 14 residues. V was trimmed by 5 bases and J by 3 bases, leaving 13 bases between them. CDR3 DNA: TGTGCCAGCAGCCCAACTACCTGGGACACTGAAGCTTTCTTT. Translation gives CASSPTTWDTEAFF. The full variable domain, rest sourced from reference TRBV7-2 and TRBJ1-1, is GAGVSQSPSNKVTEKGKDVELRCDPISGHTALYWYRQSLGQGLEFLIYFQGNSAPDKSGLPSDRFSAERTGGSVSTLTIQRTQQEDSAVYLCASSPTTWDTEAFFGQGTRLTVV.

V is TRBV30 and J is TRBJ2-7; TRBD1 is a possible D gene (6 bases). The V and J ends lost 2 bases and 5 bases respectively, with 13 bases between them. CDR3 length: 13 amino acids. CDR1 is GTSNPN and CDR2 is SVGIG in the germline V gene (reference sequence). CDR3 amino acids: CAWSSQGTHEQYF. The CDR3 nucleotides are TGTGCCTGGAGTTCCCAGGGGACCCACGAGCAGTACTTC.

The genes are TRBV4-3 and TRBJ2-1; D may be TRBD1 (6 bases). Trimming removed 0 bases at V and 0 bases at J, with 9 bases between. From germline, CDR1 is LGHNA and CDR2 YSLEER. The CDR3 sequence is 16 residues long. Here the CDR3 reads CASSQEKGVSYNEQFF. The CDR3 region has the DNA TGCGCCAGCAGCCAAGAGAAGGGGGTCTCCTACAATGAGCAGTTCTTC.

This sequence joins TRBV9 and TRBJ2-3; D is possibly TRBD2 (6 bases). CDR1 and CDR2 (germline): SGDLS, YYNGEE. The V and J ends lost 3 bases and 2 bases respectively, with 10 bases between them. This CDR3 is 14 amino acids long. CDR3 DNA: TGTGCCAGCAGCGAGGGACTCCTCACAGATACGCAGTATTTT. Protein product: CASSEGLLTDTQYF.

The rearrangement joins TRBV10-3 to TRBJ2-3; maybe TRBD2 (6 bases). The CDR3 runs to 14 residues. Trimming took 8 bases from V and 4 from J, leaving 16 bases between them. CDR1 is ENHRY, CDR2 SYGVKD, per germline. The CDR3 loop is CAIVPGRRADTQYF. CDR3 DNA sequence: TGTGCCATCGTTCCCGGGAGAAGGGCAGATACGCAGTATTTT.

This chain links TRBV6-6 with TRBJ1-1; 7 bases are a match to TRBD1. Germline lookup yields CDR1 MNHNY and CDR2 SVGAGI (reference sequence). J lost 11 bases, V lost 2 bases, and 5 bases had no gene match. This CDR3 spans 12 amino acids. Here the CDR3 reads CASSYEGAGAFF. Written as DNA, the CDR3 is TGTGCCAGCAGTTACGAGGGGGCAGGGGCTTTCTTT.

CDR3 DNA: TGTGCCAGCAGTTTATCGGGGGGCGGGGGTCTTTATGGCTACACCTTC. This encodes CASSLSGGGGLYGYTF. The chain recombines TRBV27 with TRBJ1-2, with D tentatively TRBD1 (6 bases). Per germline, CDR1 MNHEY and CDR2 SMNVEV (reference sequence). CDR3 length: 16 amino acids. Trimming cost V 0 bases and J 5 bases, with 16 bases left between them.

This chain links TRBV28 with TRBJ2-7; TRBD2 matches at 12 bases. Trimming cost V 6 bases and J 3 bases; bases outside gene matches: 6. Germline CDR1 and CDR2: MDHEN and SYDVKM. This CDR3 has 15 amino acids. The chain's CDR3 is CASRPTSGSLYEQYF. CDR3 DNA: TGTGCCAGCAGACCGACTAGCGGGAGTCTCTACGAGCAGTACTTC.

This clone was detected a few times. The genes are TRBV4-3 and TRBJ1-1; 7 bases fit TRBD1. CDR3 length: 16 residues. The germline gives CDR1 LGHNA, CDR2 YSLEER. V dropped 0 bases and J dropped 0; count of bases not matched to a gene: 4. This chain's CDR3 is CASSQDGDRVNTEAFF. CDR3 sequence (DNA): TGCGCCAGCAGCCAAGACGGTGACAGGGTGAACACTGAAGCTTTCTTT.

This sequence joins TRBV5-6 and TRBJ2-1; possible D gene TRBD1, 6 bases. CDR3 length equals 15 residues. CDR1 and CDR2 from the germline V gene are SGHDT and YYEEEE. V lost 4 bases and J lost 4, with 15 bases in between. The CDR3 here is CASSQTSRGYNEQFF. The CDR3 DNA follows: TGTGCCAGCAGCCAAACTTCCAGGGGTTACAATGAGCAGTTCTTC.

The chain has TRBV6-5 and TRBJ1-2, with TRBD1 identical over 7 bases. Trimming at V came to 4 bases and at J to 2 bases, leaving 7 bases not matched to a gene. Per germline, CDR1 MNHEY and CDR2 SVGAGI. The CDR3 totals 15 residues. Here the CDR3 reads CASSFADRPNYGYTF. CDR3 bases: TGTGCCAGCAGTTTCGCGGACAGGCCGAACTATGGCTACACCTTC.

There are a few counts of this clone. The V call is TRBV6-5, the J call TRBJ1-3; 8 nucleotides agree with TRBD1. Germline loops: CDR1 MNHEY, CDR2 SVGAGI. The J segment lost 0 bases and the V segment lost 3 bases, leaving 1 base of the junction unmatched. CDR3 length equals 15 residues. CDR3: CASSYTGGSGNTIYF. CDR3 bases: TGTGCCAGCAGTTATACAGGGGGCTCTGGAAACACCATATATTTT.

Comment on this clone: This specimen includes other DNA sequences encoding the same CDR3. The chain links TRBV7-9 to TRBJ1-2, with D uncertain. In germline, CDR1 is SEHNR, CDR2 FQNEAQ (reference sequence). The CDR3 runs to 13 residues. Trimming removed 2 bases at V and 2 bases at J, with 6 bases between. CDR3 bases: TGTGCCAGCAGCTTAACGACAAACTATGGCTACACCTTC. Translated, it gives CASSLTTNYGYTF. Looking up the rest from reference TRBV7-9 and TRBJ1-2 gives the full variable domain: DTGVSQNPRHKITKRGQNVTFRCDPISEHNRLYWYRQTLGQGPEFLTYFQNEAQLEKSRLLSDRFSAERPKGSFSTLEIQRTEQGDSAMYLCASSLTTNYGYTFGSGTRLTVV.

This chain joins TRBV12-5 and TRBJ1-4; 8 bases fit TRBD1. Germline loops: CDR1 LGHNT, CDR2 FRNRAP. This CDR3 has 17 residues. The trim removed 6 bases at V and 1 base at J, leaving 10 bases unmatched. CDR3 residues: CASGPTKTGGTNEKLFF. The CDR3 coding sequence is TGTGCTAGTGGCCCGACAAAAACAGGGGGAACTAATGAAAAACTGTTTTTT.

The chain has TRBV7-9 and TRBJ1-4; 7 positions match TRBD1. The CDR3 sequence is 15 residues long. Losses at the gene ends were 5 bases for V and 5 bases for J; bases not matched to a gene: 8. The V gene's germline CDR1 is SEHNR and CDR2 FQNEAQ (reference sequence). CDR3 nucleotides: TGTGCCAGCAGCCCGCGACAGGGTTCCAATGAAAAACTGTTTTTT. Encoded protein: CASSPRQGSNEKLFF.

The V gene is TRBV27, the J gene TRBJ2-7; 9 bases are a match to TRBD2. V shed 5 bases, J shed 1 base, and the junction held 9 bases outside the gene matches. Germline CDR1 is MNHEY and CDR2 is SMNVEV (reference sequence). The CDR3 consists of 16 residues. The CDR3 loop reads CASSPEGLAGSYEQYF. The CDR3 nucleotides are TGTGCCAGCAGTCCAGAGGGTCTAGCGGGGTCCTACGAGCAGTACTTC.

This sequence joins TRBV4-1 and TRBJ1-6; D is unclear. The CDR3 has 14 residues. Germline V lookup: CDR1 MGHRA, CDR2 YSYEKL. Trimming removed 1 base from V and 9 bases from J, with 10 bases in between. The CDR3 region is CASSQGLGASPLHF. For the CDR3, the DNA is TGCGCCAGCAGCCAAGGTCTGGGAGCTTCACCCCTCCACTTT.

The rearrangement links TRBV2 to TRBJ1-3; TRBD1 might be the D (5 bases). Germline V gene data show CDR1 as SNHLY and CDR2 as FYNNEI. The V end lost 3 bases, the J end lost 1 base, and 19 bases lay between the germline ends. CDR3 length: 18 amino acids. The CDR3 DNA is TGTGCCAGCAGTGATCCCACAGGAGAGTCTGGGTCTGGAAACACCATATATTTT. This encodes CASSDPTGESGSGNTIYF.

CDR3 residues: CASSPTSGGTDTQYF. CDR3 bases: TGCGCCAGCAGCCCCACTAGCGGGGGCACAGATACGCAGTATTTT. The V call is TRBV4-3, the J call TRBJ2-3, with 10 positions matching TRBD2. V lost 4 bases and J lost 1; bases outside the gene matches: 2. This CDR3 has 15 amino acids. The germline V gene has CDR1 LGHNA and CDR2 YSLEER.

This clone has a single count. This chain connects TRBV11-3 to TRBJ2-1; the D gene is possibly TRBD1 (6 bases). Trimming took off 1 base at V and 4 bases at J, with 11 bases between the two ends. Germline lookup yields CDR1 SGHNT and CDR2 YENEEA. This CDR3 has 15 amino acids. The CDR3 DNA is TGTGCCAGCAGCTTAGGGGCAGGGGTTTACAATGAGCAGTTCTTC. It codes for CASSLGAGVYNEQFF.

This chain uses TRBV2 with TRBJ2-3, with 14 positions matching TRBD2. The CDR3 loop spans 16 amino acids. Per the germline V gene, CDR1 is SNHLY and CDR2 is FYNNEI. Germline trimming cut 5 bases from V and 7 bases from J; bases unmatched to any gene: 8. In DNA, the CDR3 is TGTGCCAGCAGTCAAAGACTAGCGGGGGGGCATCATACGCAGTATTTT. Translation gives CASSQRLAGGHHTQYF.

The chain carries TRBV9 and TRBJ2-2; D is perhaps TRBD1 (6 bases). V gave up 4 bases and J gave up 3 bases, with 10 bases separating them. The CDR3 extends over 14 amino acids. Per germline, CDR1 SGDLS and CDR2 YYNGEE. CDR3 DNA sequence: TGTGCCAGCAGCCTTAGGGGGTACACCGGGGAGCTGTTTTTT. Protein product: CASSLRGYTGELFF.

The rearrangement joins TRBV5-1 to TRBJ1-1, with a weak D call TRBD1 (5 bases). This CDR3 region has 15 residues. Trimming cost V 4 bases and J 0 bases, with 13 bases left between them. Germline V lookup: CDR1 SGHRS, CDR2 YFSETQ. The CDR3 here is CASSPDLTVNTEAFF. The CDR3 DNA is TGCGCCAGCAGCCCTGACTTGACAGTGAACACTGAAGCTTTCTTT.

This clone was seen a handful of times. The rearrangement joins TRBV29-1 to TRBJ2-4; unclear D gene. This CDR3 is built from 13 residues. The germline gives CDR1 SQVTM, CDR2 ANQGSEA. V dropped 3 bases and J dropped 7 bases, with 13 bases sitting between them. The CDR3: CSVELGDVNIQYF. CDR3 nucleotide sequence: TGCAGCGTTGAGCTGGGCGACGTTAACATTCAGTACTTC.

The chain employs TRBV19 and TRBJ1-5; 7 bases align to TRBD1. V lost 10 bases, J lost 4 bases, and 10 bases stayed unmatched. Germline CDR1 is LNHDA and CDR2 is SQIVND (reference sequence). This CDR3 is built from 14 residues. CDR3 nucleotide sequence: TGTGCCACCCGACCGGGACAGCCTAATCAGCCCCAGCATTTT. It is translated as CATRPGQPNQPQHF.